Presented here are 16 T cell receptor beta chains from one specimen sequenced in a study of blood T cell repertoires in COVID-19. The protocol was immunoSEQ multiplex PCR, while the TCRdb copy is restricted to in-frame clones and leaves out a portion. The profile shows about 230,000 clones, less than 90% of them singletons. Sequenced material: peripheral blood. These receptors were taken from a woman older than 75 with active or convalescent COVID-19.

The chain employs TRBV5-5 and TRBJ1-2; 8 bases line up with TRBD1. The V segment lost 3 bases and the J segment 0 bases; nucleotides outside the gene matches: 1. This CDR3 is 14 amino acids long. The germline V gene encodes CDR1 SGHKS and CDR2 YYEKEE (reference sequence). The chain's CDR3 is CASSSGQANYGYTF. Here the CDR3 DNA reads TGTGCCAGCAGCTCGGGACAGGCTAACTATGGCTACACCTTC.

The rearrangement joins TRBV9 to TRBJ2-1; no firm D call. V was pared by 0 bases and J by 7 bases, with 8 bases between. The CDR3 loop spans 13 amino acids. Germline CDR1 reads SGDLS; CDR2 reads YYNGEE. CDR3 region: CASSVVPENEQFF. CDR3 in DNA: TGTGCCAGCAGCGTAGTCCCCGAGAATGAGCAGTTCTTC.

The chain recombines TRBV2 with TRBJ2-2; 11 bases align to TRBD2. V dropped 6 bases and J dropped 5; count of bases not matched to a gene: 5. The germline V gene has CDR1 SNHLY and CDR2 FYNNEI. This CDR3 spans 15 amino acids. CDR3 residues: CASRVLAGDTGELFF. CDR3 coding DNA: TGTGCCAGCAGGGTACTAGCGGGGGATACCGGGGAGCTGTTTTTT.

The chain joins TRBV7-2 to TRBJ2-2; tentative D call: TRBD2 (6 bases). The CDR3 is made up of 16 amino acids. Trimming pared 1 base from V and 2 bases from J, leaving 11 bases between. In germline, CDR1 is SGHTA, CDR2 FQGNSA. The CDR3 DNA reads as TGTGCCAGCAGCTTAGTACGACTAGAAAACACCGGGGAGCTGTTTTTT. Amino acids: CASSLVRLENTGELFF.

The J gene is TRBJ2-7, the V gene TRBV10-2; 7 nucleotides match TRBD1. The CDR3 runs to 14 residues. The V and J ends lost 1 base and 2 bases, in that order; junction bases with no gene match: 2. Germline CDR1 reads WSHSY; CDR2 reads SAAADI. CDR3: CASSEWGQTYEQYF. CDR3 bases: TGCGCCAGCAGTGAGTGGGGACAGACCTACGAGCAGTACTTC.

The V call is TRBV27, the J call TRBJ1-1; TRBD1 might be the D (5 bases). The CDR3 is made up of 13 amino acids. The V end was cut by 6 bases, the J end by 7 bases, with 15 bases between. Germline V lookup: CDR1 MNHEY, CDR2 SMNVEV (reference sequence). In DNA form, the CDR3 reads TGTGCCAGCAGACCCCCAGGGTTCCTTGAAGCTTTCTTT. Its protein is CASRPPGFLEAFF.

The CDR3 bases are TGTGCCAGTAGTAACCGAGGCCTAGAAGCTAACTATGGCTACACCTTC. Translating gives CASSNRGLEANYGYTF. V usage is TRBV19 and J usage is TRBJ1-2; D gene uncertain. CDR1 and CDR2 from the germline V gene are LNHDA and SQIVND (reference sequence). The length of the CDR3 is 16 residues. The ends were cut back, 4 bases at V and 0 bases at J, with 15 bases in the middle.

The V and J genes are TRBV7-9 and TRBJ1-6; D unresolved. Germline V CDR1 and CDR2: SEHNR, FQNEAQ (reference sequence). V lost 5 bases, J lost 0 bases, and 11 bases lay in between. The CDR3 is 16 amino acids. The CDR3 is CASSPRGFSYNSPLHF. Written as DNA, the CDR3 is TGTGCCAGCAGCCCCCGCGGGTTCTCCTATAATTCACCCCTCCACTTT.

The chain carries TRBV19 and TRBJ1-1; D may be TRBD1 (5 bases). Per germline, CDR1 LNHDA and CDR2 SQIVND (reference sequence). V was trimmed by 3 bases and J by 4 bases, leaving 9 bases between them. CDR3 length: 13 amino acids. The CDR3 nucleotides are TGTGCCAGTAGTATCCCCAGGGCCACTGAAGCTTTCTTT. It codes for CASSIPRATEAFF.

V usage is TRBV3-1 (or the pseudogene TRBV3-2) and J usage is TRBJ1-4, with D perhaps TRBD1 (6 bases). The germline V gene has CDR1 LGHDT and CDR2 YNNKEL (reference sequence). V gave up 9 bases and J gave up 0 bases, with 17 bases separating them. This CDR3 region has 16 residues. This CDR3 is CARVEVGTSTNEKLFF. For the CDR3, the DNA is TGTGCCAGAGTCGAGGTCGGGACATCAACTAATGAAAAACTGTTTTTT.

The chain combines TRBV7-2 with TRBJ1-6, with 9 bases fitting TRBD1. V lost 5 bases, J lost 9 bases, and 8 bases stayed unmatched. Germline V lookup: CDR1 SGHTA, CDR2 FQGNSA. CDR3 length equals 15 residues. The chain's CDR3 is CASSAQTGGGSPLHF. The CDR3 DNA is TGTGCCAGCAGCGCCCAGACAGGGGGGGGTTCACCCCTCCACTTT.

The chain carries TRBV24-1 and TRBJ2-1; the match to TRBD1 covers 7 bases. From germline, CDR1 is KGHDR and CDR2 SFDVKD. This CDR3 comprises 15 residues. The V gene end was trimmed by 5 bases and the J gene end by 3 bases; junction bases not matched to a gene: 6. CDR3 region: CATSGIGGLYNEQFF. The CDR3 DNA reads as TGTGCCACCAGTGGAATAGGGGGCCTCTACAATGAGCAGTTCTTC.

This clone was detected once. The V call is TRBV28, the J call TRBJ1-5; TRBD1 might be the D (6 bases). The CDR3 is made up of 18 amino acids. Trimming pared 4 bases from V and 0 bases from J, leaving 19 bases between. Germline lookup yields CDR1 MDHEN and CDR2 SYDVKM. The CDR3 DNA reads as TGTGCCAGCAGTTCCCCAACGACAGGCGGATTTAGCAATCAGCCCCAGCATTTT. This gives the protein CASSSPTTGGFSNQPQHF.

In this sample, this clone turned up once. The V and J genes are TRBV19 and TRBJ2-1; possibly TRBD1 for D (6 bases). The CDR3 consists of 13 residues. The V gene's germline CDR1 is LNHDA and CDR2 SQIVND (reference sequence). V lost 9 bases to trimming and J lost 5 bases, with 14 bases between them. In nucleotides, the CDR3 is TGTGCCAGCAACAGGGATGCTGACAATGAGCAGTTCTTC. Translation gives CASNRDADNEQFF.

The genes are TRBV28 and TRBJ1-1, with D perhaps TRBD1 (6 bases). Germline-derived CDR1 and CDR2 are MDHEN and SYDVKM. CDR3 length: 13 residues. The V and J ends lost 4 bases and 7 bases respectively, with 13 bases between them. The CDR3 sequence is CASSSTRQVEAFF. The CDR3 DNA follows: TGTGCCAGCAGTTCTACCCGACAGGTTGAAGCTTTCTTT.

This chain joins TRBV6-5 and TRBJ2-7; possibly TRBD2 for D (6 bases). The V gene lost 2 bases and the J gene lost 9 bases, with 14 bases spanning the gap. The V gene's germline CDR1 is MNHEY and CDR2 SVGAGI. This CDR3 spans 13 amino acids. The CDR3 nucleotides are TGTGCCAGCAGTTACCCTGGATCCGGGGGGCAGTACTTC. It yields the protein CASSYPGSGGQYF.